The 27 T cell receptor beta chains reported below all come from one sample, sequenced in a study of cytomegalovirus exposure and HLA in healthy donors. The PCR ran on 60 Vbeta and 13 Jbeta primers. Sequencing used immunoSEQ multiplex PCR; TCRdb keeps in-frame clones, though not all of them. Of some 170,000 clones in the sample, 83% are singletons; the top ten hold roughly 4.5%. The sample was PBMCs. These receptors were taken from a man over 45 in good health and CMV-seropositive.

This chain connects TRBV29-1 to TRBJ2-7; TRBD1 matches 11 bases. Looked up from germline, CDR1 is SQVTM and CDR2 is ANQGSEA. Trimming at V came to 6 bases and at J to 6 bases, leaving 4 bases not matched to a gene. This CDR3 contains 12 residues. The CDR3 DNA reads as TGCAGCGTGGGACAGGGGGATCTCGAGCAGTACTTC. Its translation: CSVGQGDLEQYF.

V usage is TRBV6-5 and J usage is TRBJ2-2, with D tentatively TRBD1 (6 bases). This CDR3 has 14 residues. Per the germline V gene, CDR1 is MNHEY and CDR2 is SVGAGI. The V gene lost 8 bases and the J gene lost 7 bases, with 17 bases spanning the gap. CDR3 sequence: CASRINRVNGELFF. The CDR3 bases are TGTGCCAGCCGAATAAACAGGGTTAACGGGGAGCTGTTTTTT.

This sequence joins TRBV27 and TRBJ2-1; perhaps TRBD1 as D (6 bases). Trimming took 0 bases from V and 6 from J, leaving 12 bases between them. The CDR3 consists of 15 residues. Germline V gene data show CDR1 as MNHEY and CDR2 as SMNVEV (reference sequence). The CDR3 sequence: CASSLSWGQSNEQFF. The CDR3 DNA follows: TGTGCCAGCAGTTTATCTTGGGGACAAAGCAATGAGCAGTTCTTC.

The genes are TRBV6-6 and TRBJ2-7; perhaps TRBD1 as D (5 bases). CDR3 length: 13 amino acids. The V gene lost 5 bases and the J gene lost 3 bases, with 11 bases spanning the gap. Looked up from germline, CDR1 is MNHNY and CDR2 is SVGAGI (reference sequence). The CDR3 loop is CASSRTQGYEQYF. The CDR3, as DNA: TGTGCCAGCAGTCGAACGCAGGGCTACGAGCAGTACTTC.

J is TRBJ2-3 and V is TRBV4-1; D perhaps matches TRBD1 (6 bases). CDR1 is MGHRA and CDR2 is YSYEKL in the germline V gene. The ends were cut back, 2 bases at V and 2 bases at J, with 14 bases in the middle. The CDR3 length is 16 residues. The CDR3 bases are TGCGCCAGCAGCCAAATCACAGGGTTACCCACAGATACGCAGTATTTT. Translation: CASSQITGLPTDTQYF.

CDR3 region: CASSLRDSEIQETQYF. CDR3 coding DNA: TGTGCCAGCAGCTTAAGGGACAGCGAAATTCAAGAGACCCAGTACTTC. The J gene is TRBJ2-5, the V gene TRBV7-8; TRBD1 agrees at 7 bases. Germline CDR1 is SGHVS and CDR2 is FQNEAQ. V dropped 2 bases and J dropped 2; count of bases not matched to a gene: 8. This CDR3 has 16 amino acids.

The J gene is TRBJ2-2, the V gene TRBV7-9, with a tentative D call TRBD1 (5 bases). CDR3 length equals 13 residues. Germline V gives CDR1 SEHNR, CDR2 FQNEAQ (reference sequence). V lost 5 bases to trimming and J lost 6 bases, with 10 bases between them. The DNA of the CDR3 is TGTGCCAGCAGCCGATTAGGGGCCGGGGAGCTGTTTTTT. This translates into CASSRLGAGELFF. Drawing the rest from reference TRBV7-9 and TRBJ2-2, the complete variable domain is DTGVSQNPRHKITKRGQNVTFRCDPISEHNRLYWYRQTLGQGPEFLTYFQNEAQLEKSRLLSDRFSAERPKGSFSTLEIQRTEQGDSAMYLCASSRLGAGELFFGEGSRLTVL.

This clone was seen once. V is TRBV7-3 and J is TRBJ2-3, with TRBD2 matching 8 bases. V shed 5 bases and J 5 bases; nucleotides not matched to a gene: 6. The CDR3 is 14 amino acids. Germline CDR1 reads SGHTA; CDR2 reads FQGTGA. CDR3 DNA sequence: TGTGCCAGCAGCCCGGGAGGGGCCAGAGATACGCAGTATTTT. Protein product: CASSPGGARDTQYF.

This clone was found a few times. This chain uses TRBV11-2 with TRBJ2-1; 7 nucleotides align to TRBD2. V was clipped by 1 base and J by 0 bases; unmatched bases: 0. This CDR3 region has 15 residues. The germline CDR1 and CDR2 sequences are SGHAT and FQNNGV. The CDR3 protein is CASSLGGSSYNEQFF. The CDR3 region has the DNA TGTGCCAGCAGCTTAGGCGGGAGCTCCTACAATGAGCAGTTCTTC. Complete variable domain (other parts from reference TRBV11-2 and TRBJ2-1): EAGVAQSPRYKIIEKRQSVAFWCNPISGHATLYWYQQILGQGPKLLIQFQNNGVVDDSQLPKDRFSAERLKGVDSTLKIQPAKLEDSAVYLCASSLGGSSYNEQFFGPGTRLTVL.

The CDR3 sequence is CASNTGSASSLYF. DNA for the CDR3: TGTGCCAGCAATACAGGGTCAGCCAGCTCCCTATATTTT. The chain links TRBV28 to TRBJ1-3; possibly TRBD1 for D (6 bases). Trimming took 7 bases from V and 14 from J, leaving 21 bases between them. This CDR3 is 13 amino acids long. Germline CDR1 reads MDHEN; CDR2 reads SYDVKM.

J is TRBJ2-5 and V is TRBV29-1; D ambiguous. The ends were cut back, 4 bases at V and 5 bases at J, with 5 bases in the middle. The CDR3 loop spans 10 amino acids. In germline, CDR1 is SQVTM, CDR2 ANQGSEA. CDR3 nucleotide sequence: TGCAGCGTTGCAATGGAGACCCAGTACTTC. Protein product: CSVAMETQYF.

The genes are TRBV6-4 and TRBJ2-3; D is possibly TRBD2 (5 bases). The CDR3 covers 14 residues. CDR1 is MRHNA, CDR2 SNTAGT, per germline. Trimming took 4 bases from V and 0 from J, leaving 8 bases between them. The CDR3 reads CASSGSGSTDTQYF. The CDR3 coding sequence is TGTGCCAGCAGTGGGTCGGGGAGCACAGATACGCAGTATTTT.

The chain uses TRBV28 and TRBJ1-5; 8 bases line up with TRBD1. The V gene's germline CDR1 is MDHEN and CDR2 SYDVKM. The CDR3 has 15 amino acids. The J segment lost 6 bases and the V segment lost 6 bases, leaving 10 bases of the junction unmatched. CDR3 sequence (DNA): TGTGCCAGCAGACCACCTCTGACAGGGGTTCAGCCCCAGCATTTT. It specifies CASRPPLTGVQPQHF.

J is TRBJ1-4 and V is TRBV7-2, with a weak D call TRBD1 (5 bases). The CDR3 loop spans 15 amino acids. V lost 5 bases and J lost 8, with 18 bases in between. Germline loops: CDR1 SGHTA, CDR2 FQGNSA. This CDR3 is CASSDQGQSQEKLFF. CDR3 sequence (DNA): TGTGCCAGCAGCGACCAGGGTCAAAGTCAAGAAAAACTGTTTTTT. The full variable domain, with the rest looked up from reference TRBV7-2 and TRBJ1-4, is GAGVSQSPSNKVTEKGKDVELRCDPISGHTALYWYRQSLGQGLEFLIYFQGNSAPDKSGLPSDRFSAERTGGSVSTLTIQRTQQEDSAVYLCASSDQGQSQEKLFFGSGTQLSVL.

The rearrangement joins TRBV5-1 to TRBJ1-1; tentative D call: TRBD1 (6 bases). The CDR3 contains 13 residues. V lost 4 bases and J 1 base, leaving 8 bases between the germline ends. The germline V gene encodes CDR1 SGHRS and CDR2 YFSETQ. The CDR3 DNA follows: TGCGCCAGCAGCGGGACACCGAACACTGAAGCTTTCTTT. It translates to CASSGTPNTEAFF.

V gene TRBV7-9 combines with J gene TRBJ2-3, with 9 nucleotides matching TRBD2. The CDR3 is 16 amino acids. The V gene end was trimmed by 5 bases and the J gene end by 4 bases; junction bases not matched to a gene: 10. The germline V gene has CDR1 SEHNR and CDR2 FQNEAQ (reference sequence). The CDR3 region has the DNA TGTGCCAGCAGCAACCTAGCGGGGAGAGGGCCAGATACGCAGTATTTT. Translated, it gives CASSNLAGRGPDTQYF.

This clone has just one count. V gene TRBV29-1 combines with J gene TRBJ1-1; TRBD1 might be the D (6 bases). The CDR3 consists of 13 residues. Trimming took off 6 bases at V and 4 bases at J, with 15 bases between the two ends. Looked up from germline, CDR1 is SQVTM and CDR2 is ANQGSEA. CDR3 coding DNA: TGCAGCGTCACCGGGACAAAGGCCACTGAAGCTTTCTTT. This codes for CSVTGTKATEAFF.

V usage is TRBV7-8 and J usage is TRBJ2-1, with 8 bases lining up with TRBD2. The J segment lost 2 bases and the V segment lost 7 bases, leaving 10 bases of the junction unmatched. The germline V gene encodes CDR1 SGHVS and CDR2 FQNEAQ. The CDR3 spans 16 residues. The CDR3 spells CASTQRGGGPYNEQFF. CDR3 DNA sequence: TGTGCCAGCACTCAAAGGGGCGGGGGGCCCTACAATGAGCAGTTCTTC. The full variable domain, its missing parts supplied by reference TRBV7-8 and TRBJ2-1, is GAGVSQSPRYKVAKRGQDVALRCDPISGHVSLFWYQQALGQGPEFLTYFQNEAQLDKSGLPSDRFFAERPEGSVSTLKIQRTQQEDSAVYLCASTQRGGGPYNEQFFGPGTRLTVL.

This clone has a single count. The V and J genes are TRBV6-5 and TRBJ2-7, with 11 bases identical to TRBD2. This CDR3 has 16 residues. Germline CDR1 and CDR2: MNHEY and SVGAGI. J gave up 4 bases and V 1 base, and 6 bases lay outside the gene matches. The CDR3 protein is CASSYLGSGRGYEQYF. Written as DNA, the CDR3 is TGTGCCAGCAGTTACTTAGGTAGCGGGAGGGGGTACGAGCAGTACTTC.

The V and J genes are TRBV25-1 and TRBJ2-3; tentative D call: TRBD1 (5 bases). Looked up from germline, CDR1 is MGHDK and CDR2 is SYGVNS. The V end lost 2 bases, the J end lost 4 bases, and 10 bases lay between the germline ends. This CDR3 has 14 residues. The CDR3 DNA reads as TGTGCCAGCAGTGAAACAGGTGGCCCAGATACGCAGTATTTT. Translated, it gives CASSETGGPDTQYF. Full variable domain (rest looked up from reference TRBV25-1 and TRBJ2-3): EADIYQTPRYLVIGTGKKITLECSQTMGHDKMYWYQQDPGMELHLIHYSYGVNSTEKGDLSSESTVSRIRTEHFPLTLESARPSHTSQYLCASSETGGPDTQYFGPGTRLTVL.

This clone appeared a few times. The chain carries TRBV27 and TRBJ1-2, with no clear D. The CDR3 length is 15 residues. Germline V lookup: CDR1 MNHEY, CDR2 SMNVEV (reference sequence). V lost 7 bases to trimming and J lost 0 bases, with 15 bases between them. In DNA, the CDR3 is TGTGCCAGCACCCACAAGGGCGGGACTAACTATGGCTACACCTTC. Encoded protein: CASTHKGGTNYGYTF.

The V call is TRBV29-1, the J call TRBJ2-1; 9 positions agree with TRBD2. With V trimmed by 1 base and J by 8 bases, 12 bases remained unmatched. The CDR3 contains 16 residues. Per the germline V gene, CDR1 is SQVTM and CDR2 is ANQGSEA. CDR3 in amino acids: CSVEGIGGRAVDEQFF. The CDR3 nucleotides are TGCAGCGTTGAAGGAATCGGCGGGAGGGCCGTGGATGAGCAGTTCTTC.

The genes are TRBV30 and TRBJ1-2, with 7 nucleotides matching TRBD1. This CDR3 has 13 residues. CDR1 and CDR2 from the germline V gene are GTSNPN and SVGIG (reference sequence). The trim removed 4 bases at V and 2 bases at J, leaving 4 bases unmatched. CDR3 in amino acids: CAWTPTGNYGYTF. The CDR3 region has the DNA TGTGCCTGGACCCCGACAGGGAACTATGGCTACACCTTC.

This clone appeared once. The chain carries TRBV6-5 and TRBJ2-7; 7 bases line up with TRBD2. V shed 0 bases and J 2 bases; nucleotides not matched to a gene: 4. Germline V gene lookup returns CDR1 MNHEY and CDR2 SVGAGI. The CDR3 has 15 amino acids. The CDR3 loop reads CASSYSWEGTYEQYF. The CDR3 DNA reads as TGTGCCAGCAGTTACTCCTGGGAGGGTACCTACGAGCAGTACTTC.

The CDR3 DNA reads TGTGCCACCAGCCTGACAGGGAGGTACGAGCAGTACTTC. Its translation is CATSLTGRYEQYF. The V and J genes are TRBV15 and TRBJ2-7, with D possibly being TRBD1 (7 bases). Trimming removed 5 bases at V and 4 bases at J, with 12 bases between. Germline CDR1 and CDR2: LNHNV and YYDKDF (reference sequence). The CDR3 is made up of 13 amino acids.

The CDR3 nucleotides read TGTGCCAGCAGACAGGGTCCTTTGAACACTGAAGCTTTCTTT. As protein: CASRQGPLNTEAFF. The gene calls are TRBV28 and TRBJ1-1; perhaps TRBD1 as D (6 bases). The CDR3 covers 14 residues. The V end was cut by 6 bases, the J end by 0 bases, with 11 bases between. Germline V gene sequence: CDR1 MDHEN, CDR2 SYDVKM.

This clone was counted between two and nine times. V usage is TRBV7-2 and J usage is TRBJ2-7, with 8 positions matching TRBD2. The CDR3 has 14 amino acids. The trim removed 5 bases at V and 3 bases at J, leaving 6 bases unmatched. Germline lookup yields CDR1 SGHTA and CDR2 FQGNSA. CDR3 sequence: CASSPGGAVYEQYF. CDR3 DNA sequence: TGTGCCAGCAGCCCCGGGGGGGCGGTCTACGAGCAGTACTTC.